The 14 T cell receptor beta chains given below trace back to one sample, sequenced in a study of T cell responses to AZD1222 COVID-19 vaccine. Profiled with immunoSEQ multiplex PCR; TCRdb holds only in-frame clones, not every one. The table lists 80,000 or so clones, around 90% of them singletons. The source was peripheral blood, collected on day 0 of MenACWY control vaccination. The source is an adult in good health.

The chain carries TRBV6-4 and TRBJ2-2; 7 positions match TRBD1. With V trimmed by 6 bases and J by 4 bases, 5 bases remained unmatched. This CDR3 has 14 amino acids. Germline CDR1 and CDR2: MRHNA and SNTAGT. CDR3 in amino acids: CASRRGRGTGELFF. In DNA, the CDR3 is TGTGCCAGCAGAAGGGGGCGCGGCACCGGGGAGCTGTTTTTT.

CDR3 DNA sequence: TGTGCCAGCAGGATCACCGGCACAGATACGCAGTATTTT. Its translation: CASRITGTDTQYF. The chain combines TRBV5-4 with TRBJ2-3; D remains ambiguous. Germline assignment: CDR1 SGHNT and CDR2 YYREEE (reference sequence). The V gene lost 5 bases and the J gene lost 1 base, with 8 bases spanning the gap. The CDR3 extends over 13 amino acids.

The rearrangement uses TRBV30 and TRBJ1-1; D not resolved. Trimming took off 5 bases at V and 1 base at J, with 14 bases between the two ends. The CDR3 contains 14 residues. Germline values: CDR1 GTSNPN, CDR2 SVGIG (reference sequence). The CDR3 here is CAWGKGRANTEAFF. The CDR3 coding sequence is TGTGCCTGGGGTAAGGGCCGAGCGAACACTGAAGCTTTCTTT.

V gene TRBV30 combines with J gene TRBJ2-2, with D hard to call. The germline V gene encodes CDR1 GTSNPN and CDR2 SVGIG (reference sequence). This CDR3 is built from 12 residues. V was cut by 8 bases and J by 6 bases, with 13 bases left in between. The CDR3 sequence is CAGSSAAGELFF. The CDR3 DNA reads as TGTGCCGGCTCAAGCGCGGCCGGGGAGCTGTTTTTT.

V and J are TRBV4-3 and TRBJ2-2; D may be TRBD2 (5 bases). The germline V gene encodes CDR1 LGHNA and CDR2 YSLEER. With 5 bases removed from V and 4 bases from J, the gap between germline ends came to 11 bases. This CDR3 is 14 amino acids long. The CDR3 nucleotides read TGCGCCAGCAGCGAAGGACTGACCACCGGGGAGCTGTTTTTT. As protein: CASSEGLTTGELFF.

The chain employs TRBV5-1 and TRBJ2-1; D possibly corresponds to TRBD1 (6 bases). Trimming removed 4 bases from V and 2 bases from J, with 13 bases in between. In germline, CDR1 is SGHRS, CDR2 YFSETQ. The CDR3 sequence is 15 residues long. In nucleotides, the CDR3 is TGCGCCAGCAGCCAGGGGCCGGAAACCTACAATGAGCAGTTCTTC. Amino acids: CASSQGPETYNEQFF. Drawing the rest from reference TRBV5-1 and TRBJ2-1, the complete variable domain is KAGVTQTPRYLIKTRGQQVTLSCSPISGHRSVSWYQQTPGQGLQFLFEYFSETQRNKGNFPGRFSGRQFSNSRSEMNVSTLELGDSALYLCASSQGPETYNEQFFGPGTRLTVL.

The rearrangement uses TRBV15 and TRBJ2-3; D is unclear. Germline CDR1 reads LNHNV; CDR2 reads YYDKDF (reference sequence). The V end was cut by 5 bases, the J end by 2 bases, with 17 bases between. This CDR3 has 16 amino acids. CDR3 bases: TGTGCCACCAGCCTATCTTCAGATCAATACACAGATACGCAGTATTTT. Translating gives CATSLSSDQYTDTQYF. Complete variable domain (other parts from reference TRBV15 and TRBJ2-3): DAMVIQNPRYQVTQFGKPVTLSCSQTLNHNVMYWYQQKSSQAPKLLFHYYDKDFNNEADTPDNFQSRRPNTSFCFLDIRSPGLGDTAMYLCATSLSSDQYTDTQYFGPGTRLTVL.

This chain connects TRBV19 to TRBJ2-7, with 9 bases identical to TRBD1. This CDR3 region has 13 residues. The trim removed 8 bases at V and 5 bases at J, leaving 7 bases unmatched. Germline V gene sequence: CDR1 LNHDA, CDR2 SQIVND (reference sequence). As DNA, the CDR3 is TGTGCCAGTGGAGGACAGGGGTACAACGAGCAGTACTTC. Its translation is CASGGQGYNEQYF.

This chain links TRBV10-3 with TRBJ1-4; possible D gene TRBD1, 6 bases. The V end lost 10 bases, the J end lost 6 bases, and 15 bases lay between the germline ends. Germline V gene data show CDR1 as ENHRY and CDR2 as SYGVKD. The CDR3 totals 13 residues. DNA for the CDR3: TGTGCCACCAACAGGGTGTGGGATGAAAAACTGTTTTTT. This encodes CATNRVWDEKLFF.

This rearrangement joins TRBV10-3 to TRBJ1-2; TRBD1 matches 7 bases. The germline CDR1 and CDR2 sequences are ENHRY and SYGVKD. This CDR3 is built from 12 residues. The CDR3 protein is CVSGQENYGYTF. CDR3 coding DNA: TGTGTGAGTGGACAGGAGAACTATGGCTACACCTTC.

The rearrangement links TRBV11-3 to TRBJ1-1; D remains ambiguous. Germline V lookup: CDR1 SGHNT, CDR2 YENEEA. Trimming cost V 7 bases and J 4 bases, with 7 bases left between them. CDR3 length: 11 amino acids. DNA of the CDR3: TGTGCCAGCACTGGAGGCACTGAAGCTTTCTTT. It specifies CASTGGTEAFF.

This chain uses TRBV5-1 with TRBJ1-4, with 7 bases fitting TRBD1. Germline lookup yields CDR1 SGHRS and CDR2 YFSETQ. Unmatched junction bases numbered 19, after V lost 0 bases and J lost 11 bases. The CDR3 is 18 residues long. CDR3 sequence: CASSLDDREIGITGKLFF. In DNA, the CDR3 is TGCGCCAGCAGCTTGGACGACAGGGAAATCGGTATTACCGGGAAACTGTTTTTT.

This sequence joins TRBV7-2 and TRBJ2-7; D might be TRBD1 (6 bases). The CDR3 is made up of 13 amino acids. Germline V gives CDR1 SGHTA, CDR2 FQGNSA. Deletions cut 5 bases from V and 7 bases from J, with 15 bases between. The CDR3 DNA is TGTGCCAGCAGCCGGGACATACCAGGAGAGCAGTACTTC. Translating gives CASSRDIPGEQYF.

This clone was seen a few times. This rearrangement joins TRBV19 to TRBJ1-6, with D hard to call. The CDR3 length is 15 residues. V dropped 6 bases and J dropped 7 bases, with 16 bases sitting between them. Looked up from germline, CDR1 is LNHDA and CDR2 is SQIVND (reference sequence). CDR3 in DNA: TGTGCCAGTAGGGTGACTGACCCGCCAAATTCACCCCTCCACTTT. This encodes CASRVTDPPNSPLHF.